The clone carrying this TCR beta chain was seen only a few times. Its antigen is unidentified. This entry is derived from a study of T cell repertoires in cytomegalovirus infection. Study summary: CMV infection together with matching HLA type was indicated by public TCR beta signatures. Study-level results: Adding up the frequency of public TCR beta families identified people who carried CMV plus the relevant HLA.

TCRdb re-derived calls from the reads in MiXCR, one entry per CDR3 protein. The sample consists of approximately 590,000 distinct CDR3 sequences, 35% to 50% of them appearing once. CDR1 is SEHNR, CDR2 FQNEAQ, per germline (reference sequence). The CDR3 loop spans 15 amino acids. V was cut by 4 bases and J by 5 bases, with 17 bases left in between. J is TRBJ2-5 and V is TRBV7-9; TRBD1 or TRBD2 may be the D gene (5 bases each). The clonotype comes from a human donor in good health (CMV status not recorded). Some clones in this sample may be carry-over from other donors' samples. Source: cultured PBMCs, taken from culture after CMV antigen stimulation. This CDR3 reads CASSSSATWGETQYF. DNA of the CDR3: TGTGCCAGCAGCTCATCAGCGACTTGGGGGGAGACCCAGTACTTC.